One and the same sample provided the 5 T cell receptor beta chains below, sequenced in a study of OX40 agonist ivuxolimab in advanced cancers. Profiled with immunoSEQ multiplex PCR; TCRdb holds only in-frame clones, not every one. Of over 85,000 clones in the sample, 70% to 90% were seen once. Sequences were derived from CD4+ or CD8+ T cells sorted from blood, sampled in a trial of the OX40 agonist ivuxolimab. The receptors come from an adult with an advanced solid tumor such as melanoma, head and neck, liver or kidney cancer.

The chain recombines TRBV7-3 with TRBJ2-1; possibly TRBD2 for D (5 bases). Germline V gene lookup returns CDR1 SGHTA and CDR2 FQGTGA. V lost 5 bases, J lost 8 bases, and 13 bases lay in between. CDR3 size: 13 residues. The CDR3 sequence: CASSPTSMDEQFF. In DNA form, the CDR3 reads TGTGCCAGCAGCCCAACTAGTATGGATGAGCAGTTCTTC.

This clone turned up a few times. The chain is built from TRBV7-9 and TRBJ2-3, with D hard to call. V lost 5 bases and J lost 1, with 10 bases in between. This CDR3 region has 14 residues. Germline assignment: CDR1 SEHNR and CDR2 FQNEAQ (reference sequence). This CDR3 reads CASSAVMGTDTQYF. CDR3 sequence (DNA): TGTGCCAGCAGCGCTGTAATGGGCACAGATACGCAGTATTTT.

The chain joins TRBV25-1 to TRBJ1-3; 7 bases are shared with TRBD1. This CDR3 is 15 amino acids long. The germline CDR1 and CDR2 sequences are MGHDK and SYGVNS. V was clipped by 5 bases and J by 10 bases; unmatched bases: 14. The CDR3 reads CASSRGLDSGRTIYF. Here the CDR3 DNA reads TGTGCCAGCAGTAGGGGGCTTGACTCTGGACGGACCATATATTTT.

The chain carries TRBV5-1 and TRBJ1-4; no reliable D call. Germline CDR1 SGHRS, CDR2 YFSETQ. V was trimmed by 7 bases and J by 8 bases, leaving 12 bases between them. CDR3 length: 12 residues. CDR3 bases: TGCGCCAGCCCTCCTAGGAGAGAAAAACTGTTTTTT. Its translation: CASPPRREKLFF.

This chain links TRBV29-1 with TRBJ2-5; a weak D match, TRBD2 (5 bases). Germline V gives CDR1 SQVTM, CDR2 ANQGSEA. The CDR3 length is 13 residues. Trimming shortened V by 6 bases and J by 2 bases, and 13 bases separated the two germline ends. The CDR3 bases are TGCAGCGTACTCCCGGGATTACAAGAGACCCAGTACTTC. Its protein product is CSVLPGLQETQYF.